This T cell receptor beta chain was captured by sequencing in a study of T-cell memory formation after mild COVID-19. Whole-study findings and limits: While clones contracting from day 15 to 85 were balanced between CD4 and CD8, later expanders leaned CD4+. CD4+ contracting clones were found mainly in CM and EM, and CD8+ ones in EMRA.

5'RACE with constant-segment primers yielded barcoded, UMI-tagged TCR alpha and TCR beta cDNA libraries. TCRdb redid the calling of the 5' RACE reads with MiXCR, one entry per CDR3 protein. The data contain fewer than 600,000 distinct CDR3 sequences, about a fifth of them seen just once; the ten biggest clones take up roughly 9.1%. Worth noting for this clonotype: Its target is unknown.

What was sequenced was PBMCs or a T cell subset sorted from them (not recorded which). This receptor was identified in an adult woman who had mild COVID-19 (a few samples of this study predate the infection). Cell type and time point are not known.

Here the CDR3 DNA reads TGTGCCAGCAGCTTAAGTCAAGGCCGGGCAGGAAACAATGAGCAGTTCTTC. As protein: CASSLSQGRAGNNEQFF. This chain joins TRBV7-3 and TRBJ2-1; no reliable D call. V was trimmed by 1 base and J by 5 bases, leaving 18 bases between them. The V gene's germline CDR1 is SGHTA and CDR2 FQGTGA. There are 17 residues in the CDR3.